The sequence of this T cell receptor (beta chain) was determined in a study of blood T cell repertoires in COVID-19. Across the study: Researchers got acute and convalescent COVID-19 samples from the United States, Italy and Spain.

This table comes from immunoSEQ multiplex PCR, and its TCRdb copy is limited to in-frame clones, with some not included. This table has just under 300,000 clones, more than 75% appearing once. V lost 4 bases and J lost 9; bases outside the gene matches: 6. The CDR3 spans 14 residues. CDR1 SGHTA and CDR2 FQGNSA come from the germline V gene. The receptor was isolated from a man aged 70-80 years with acute or convalescent COVID-19. The V and J genes are TRBV7-2 and TRBJ2-7; 13 bases align to TRBD2. Specimen: peripheral blood. The CDR3 DNA is TGTGCCAGCAGCTCAGGACTAGCGGGAGTAGGGCAGTACTTC. The encoded protein is CASSSGLAGVGQYF.